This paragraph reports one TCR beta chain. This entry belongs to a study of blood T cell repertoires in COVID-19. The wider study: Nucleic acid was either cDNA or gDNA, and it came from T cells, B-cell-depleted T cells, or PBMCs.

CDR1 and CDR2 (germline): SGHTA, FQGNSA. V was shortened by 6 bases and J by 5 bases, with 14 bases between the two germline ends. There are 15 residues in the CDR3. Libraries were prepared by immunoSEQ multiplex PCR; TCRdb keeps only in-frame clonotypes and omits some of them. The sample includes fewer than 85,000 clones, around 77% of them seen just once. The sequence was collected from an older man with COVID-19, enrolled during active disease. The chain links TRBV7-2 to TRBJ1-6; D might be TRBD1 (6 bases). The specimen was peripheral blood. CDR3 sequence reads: CASSQQGPHNSPLHF. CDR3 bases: TGTGCCAGCAGTCAACAGGGACCCCATAATTCACCCCTCCACTTT.